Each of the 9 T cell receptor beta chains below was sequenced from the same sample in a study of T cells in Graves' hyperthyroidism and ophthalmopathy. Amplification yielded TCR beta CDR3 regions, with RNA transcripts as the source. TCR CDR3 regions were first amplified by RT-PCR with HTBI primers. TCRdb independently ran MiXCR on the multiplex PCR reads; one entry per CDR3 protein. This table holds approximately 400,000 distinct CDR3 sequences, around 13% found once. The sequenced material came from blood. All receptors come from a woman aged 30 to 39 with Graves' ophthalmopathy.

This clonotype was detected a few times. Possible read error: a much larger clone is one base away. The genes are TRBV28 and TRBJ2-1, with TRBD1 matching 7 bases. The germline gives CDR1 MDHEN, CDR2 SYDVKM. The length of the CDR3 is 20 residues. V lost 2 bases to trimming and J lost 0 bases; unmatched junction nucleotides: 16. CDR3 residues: CASSLGGVGDRNGSYNEQFF. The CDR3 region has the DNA TGTGCCAGCAGTTTAGGTGGGGTAGGGGACAGAAACGGCTCCTACAATGAGCAGTTCTTC.

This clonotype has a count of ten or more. The CDR3 reads CASSFRMGESSNQPQHF. DNA of the CDR3: TGTGCCAGCAGTTTCCGTATGGGGGAGAGCAGCAATCAGCCCCAGCATTTT. This chain uses TRBV12-3 or TRBV12-4 with TRBJ1-5, with TRBD1 as a possible D gene (5 bases). The CDR3 spans 17 residues. Between the trimmed V and J ends, which lost 3 bases and 1 base, there was a span of 16 bases.

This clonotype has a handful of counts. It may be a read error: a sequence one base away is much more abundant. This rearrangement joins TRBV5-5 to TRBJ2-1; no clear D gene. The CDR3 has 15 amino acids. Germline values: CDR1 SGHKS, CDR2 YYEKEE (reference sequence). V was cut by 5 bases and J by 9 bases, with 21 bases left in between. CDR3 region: CASRMLQSFSPEQFF. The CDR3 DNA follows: TGTGCCAGCAGAATGCTCCAGTCGTTTAGTCCTGAGCAGTTCTTC.

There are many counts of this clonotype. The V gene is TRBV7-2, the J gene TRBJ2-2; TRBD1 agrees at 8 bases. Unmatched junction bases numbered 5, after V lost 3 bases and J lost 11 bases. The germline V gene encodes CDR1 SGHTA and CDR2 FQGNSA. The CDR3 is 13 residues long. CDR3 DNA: TGTGCCAGCAGCTTCTCACAGGGGGTAGAGCTGTTTTTT. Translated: CASSFSQGVELFF.

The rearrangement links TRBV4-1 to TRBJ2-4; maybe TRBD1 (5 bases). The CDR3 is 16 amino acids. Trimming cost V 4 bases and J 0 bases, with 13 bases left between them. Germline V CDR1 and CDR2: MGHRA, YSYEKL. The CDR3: CASSLRQRLAKNIQYF. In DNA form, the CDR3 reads TGCGCCAGCAGCCTTAGACAGCGCCTAGCCAAAAACATTCAGTACTTC.

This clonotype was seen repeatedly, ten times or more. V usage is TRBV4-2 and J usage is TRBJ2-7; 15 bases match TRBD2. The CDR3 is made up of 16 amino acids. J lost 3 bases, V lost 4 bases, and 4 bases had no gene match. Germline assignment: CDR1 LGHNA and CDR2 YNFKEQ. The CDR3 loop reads CASSLGTSGGYYEQYF. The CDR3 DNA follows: TGTGCCAGCAGCCTCGGGACTAGCGGGGGGTACTACGAGCAGTACTTC.

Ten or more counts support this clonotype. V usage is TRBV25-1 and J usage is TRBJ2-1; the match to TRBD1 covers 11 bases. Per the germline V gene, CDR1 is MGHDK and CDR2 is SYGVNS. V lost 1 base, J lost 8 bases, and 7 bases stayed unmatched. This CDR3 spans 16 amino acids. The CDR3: CASSEWPDRGLDEQFF. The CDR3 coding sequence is TGTGCCAGCAGTGAATGGCCGGACAGGGGGCTTGATGAGCAGTTCTTC.

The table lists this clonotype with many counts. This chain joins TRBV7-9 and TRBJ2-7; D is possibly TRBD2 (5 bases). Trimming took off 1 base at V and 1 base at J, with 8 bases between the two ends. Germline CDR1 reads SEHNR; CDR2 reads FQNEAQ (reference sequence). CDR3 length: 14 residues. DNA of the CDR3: TGTGCCAGCAGCTTAGTCGGGGAATCCTACGAGCAGTACTTC. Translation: CASSLVGESYEQYF.

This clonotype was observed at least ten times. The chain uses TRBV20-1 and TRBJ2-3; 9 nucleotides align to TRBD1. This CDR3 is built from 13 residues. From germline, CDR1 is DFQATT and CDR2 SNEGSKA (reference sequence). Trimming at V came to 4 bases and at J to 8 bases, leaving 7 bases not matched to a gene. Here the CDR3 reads CSANRDRDSTQYF. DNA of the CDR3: TGCAGTGCTAACCGGGACAGGGATAGTACGCAGTATTTT.